These 12 T cell receptor beta chains share one sample of origin, sequenced in a study of blood T cell repertoires in COVID-19. Libraries were prepared by immunoSEQ multiplex PCR; TCRdb keeps only in-frame clonotypes and omits some of them. The profile covers under 300,000 clones, with about 90% appearing a single time and over 0.65% taken by the ten largest. Sequencing was performed on peripheral blood. These receptors all stem from a man aged 25 to 45 with COVID-19, enrolled during active disease.

This chain uses TRBV7-6 with TRBJ1-2, with D possibly matching TRBD1 (5 bases). Germline V CDR1 and CDR2: SGHVS, FNYEAQ. Between the trimmed V and J ends, which lost 1 base and 8 bases, there was a span of 11 bases. The CDR3 contains 13 residues. This chain's CDR3 is CASSLGGAGGYTF. Written as DNA, the CDR3 is TGTGCCAGCAGCTTAGGGGGCGCAGGGGGCTACACCTTC.

The chain uses TRBV6-5 and TRBJ2-2, with D unclear. The CDR3 covers 14 residues. Germline V gene sequence: CDR1 MNHEY, CDR2 SVGAGI. V was shortened by 0 bases and J by 1 base, with 3 bases between the two germline ends. The CDR3 loop reads CASSYSRNTGELFF. DNA of the CDR3: TGTGCCAGCAGTTACTCCAGGAACACCGGGGAGCTGTTTTTT.

Here the CDR3 DNA reads TGCGCCAGCAGCTTCCCGGACAGGCAAGAGACCCAGTACTTC. This encodes CASSFPDRQETQYF. The V and J genes are TRBV5-1 and TRBJ2-5; 7 bases are shared with TRBD1. Unmatched junction bases numbered 3, after V lost 2 bases and J lost 2 bases. Per the germline V gene, CDR1 is SGHRS and CDR2 is YFSETQ. This CDR3 comprises 14 residues.

The rearrangement links TRBV2 to TRBJ1-6; TRBD1 aligns across 8 bases. This CDR3 is built from 16 residues. Germline lookup yields CDR1 SNHLY and CDR2 FYNNEI. V was pared by 6 bases and J by 8 bases, with 12 bases of the junction left unmatched. Written as DNA, the CDR3 is TGTGCCAGCAGGGGGGGGGTCGGGACAGGTTATTCACCCCTCCACTTT. Its translation: CASRGGVGTGYSPLHF.

The V gene is TRBV19, the J gene TRBJ2-5; 9 bases line up with TRBD2. Germline CDR1 and CDR2: LNHDA and SQIVND (reference sequence). J gave up 2 bases and V 3 bases, and 1 base lay outside the gene matches. The CDR3 loop spans 14 amino acids. The CDR3 spells CASSIAGGQETQYF. The CDR3 DNA reads as TGTGCCAGTAGTATTGCGGGGGGGCAAGAGACCCAGTACTTC.

J is TRBJ2-3 and V is TRBV6-2 or TRBV6-3; 11 bases match TRBD2. The CDR3 length is 17 residues. With 1 base clipped from V and 4 bases from J, the junction kept 7 bases outside the gene matches. Per germline, CDR1 MNHEY and CDR2 SVGEGT. The CDR3 spells CASSYFLAGGEADTQYF. The CDR3 nucleotides are TGTGCCAGCAGTTACTTCCTAGCGGGGGGTGAGGCAGATACGCAGTATTTT.

This chain links TRBV18 with TRBJ1-1; the D gene is possibly TRBD1 (6 bases). V lost 6 bases and J 1 base, leaving 9 bases between the germline ends. The CDR3 is 13 amino acids. From germline, CDR1 is KGHSH and CDR2 LQKENI. The CDR3 region is CASSGTTNTEAFF. The CDR3 DNA sequence: TGTGCCAGCTCGGGGACAACGAACACTGAAGCTTTCTTT.

The J gene is TRBJ2-1, the V gene TRBV10-2; D not certain. V was clipped by 3 bases and J by 0 bases, with 12 bases between them. The germline CDR1 and CDR2 sequences are WSHSY and SAAADI. The CDR3 has 16 amino acids. The CDR3 is CASSDSPASSYNEQFF. The CDR3 DNA sequence: TGCGCCAGCAGTGATTCCCCTGCGAGCTCCTACAATGAGCAGTTCTTC.

The V gene is TRBV5-4, the J gene TRBJ1-2; 7 nucleotides agree with TRBD1. The germline gives CDR1 SGHNT, CDR2 YYREEE (reference sequence). Losses at the gene ends were 4 bases for V and 3 bases for J; bases not matched to a gene: 9. The CDR3 sequence is 15 residues long. This CDR3 reads CASSTNTGAHYGYTF. The CDR3 DNA sequence: TGTGCCAGCAGCACAAATACAGGGGCCCACTATGGCTACACCTTC.

The chain links TRBV19 to TRBJ1-4; D not certain. V gave up 5 bases and J gave up 7 bases, with 17 bases separating them. Looked up from germline, CDR1 is LNHDA and CDR2 is SQIVND (reference sequence). There are 15 residues in the CDR3. The CDR3 coding sequence is TGTGCCAGTAGTTCTGAAACCGGTGTTCGTGAAAAACTGTTTTTT. Residues: CASSSETGVREKLFF.

The chain carries TRBV7-9 and TRBJ1-2, with 8 bases matching TRBD1. The CDR3 covers 14 residues. V was clipped by 2 bases and J by 8 bases; unmatched bases: 7. Per germline, CDR1 SEHNR and CDR2 FQNEAQ (reference sequence). The CDR3 is CASSLPQGARGYTF. DNA for the CDR3: TGTGCCAGCAGCTTACCGCAGGGGGCGAGAGGCTACACCTTC.

This chain links TRBV4-2 with TRBJ2-5, with TRBD2 identical over 10 bases. V lost 1 base to trimming and J lost 4 bases; unmatched junction nucleotides: 9. The CDR3 extends over 17 amino acids. Germline loops: CDR1 LGHNA, CDR2 YNFKEQ. CDR3 coding DNA: TGTGCCAGCAGCCAAGTCCCGGGACTAGCGACCAGAGAGACCCAGTACTTC. Translating gives CASSQVPGLATRETQYF.